These T cell receptor beta chains were read from a single sample in a study of shared clonotypes between healthy human individuals. Repertoires were generated with immunoSEQ multiplex PCR, while TCRdb's copy carries only in-frame clones and drops some. Of 2,500,000 or so clones in the sample, about nine tenths were seen once. The sample was naive CD4+ T cells from PBMCs. Every receptor here comes from a man aged 18 to 29 in good health. Some clones in this sample may be carry-over from other donors' samples. Both conserved end residues are part of each CDR3. Fields, in order: J gene, clone size, V gene, D gene, CDR3 protein, CDR3 DNA. A D gene is named only where the DNA matches it firmly. Rows give clone size only sometimes, using once, few, many, or a class for an expanded clone.

TRBJ2-3 | NA | TRBV4-3 | NA | CASSQGQIITDTQYF | TGCGCCAGCAGCCAAGGGCAGATCATAACAGATACGCAGTATTTT
TRBJ2-2 | NA | TRBV18 | TRBD2 | CASSPTSGANTGELFF | TGTGCCAGCTCACCGACTAGCGGAGCGAACACCGGGGAGCTGTTTTTT
TRBJ2-7 | NA | TRBV27 | NA | CASSFSGRGHYEQYF | TGTGCCAGCAGTTTTTCAGGGAGGGGGCATTACGAGCAGTACTTC
TRBJ2-5 | once | TRBV5-1 | NA | CASSLGQVEETQYF | TGCGCCAGCAGCTTGGGTCAGGTGGAAGAGACCCAGTACTTC
TRBJ2-2 | NA | TRBV5-4 | TRBD1 | CASSQGQGARGELFF | TGTGCCAGCAGCCAGGGACAGGGGGCGCGTGGGGAGCTGTTTTTT
TRBJ1-3 | once | TRBV2 | NA | CASSSKGTGNTIYF | TGTGCCAGCAGCAGTAAGGGGACTGGAAACACCATATATTTT
TRBJ2-5 | NA | TRBV5-1 | NA | CASSPSGSFRETQYF | TGCGCCAGCAGCCCTTCCGGCAGTTTTCGAGAGACCCAGTACTTC
TRBJ1-4 | NA | TRBV6-5 | NA | CASSYYGRKNEKLFF | TGTGCCAGCAGTTACTACGGACGGAAGAATGAAAAACTGTTTTTT
TRBJ2-7 | NA | TRBV7-9 | NA | CASSLVRVEQYF | TGTGCCAGCAGCTTAGTAAGGGTCGAGCAGTACTTC
TRBJ2-7 | NA | TRBV6-6 | NA | CASSYSALNSYEQYF | TGTGCCAGCAGTTACTCCGCACTCAACTCCTACGAGCAGTACTTC
TRBJ2-3 | once | TRBV9 | NA | CASSVVSQGTDTQYF | TGTGCCAGCAGCGTCGTTTCACAAGGCACAGATACGCAGTATTTT